The sequence of this TCR beta chain was determined in a study of blood T cells in healthy people across ages. For the study at large: Capturing about one barcoded beta molecule per two T cells was achieved by template switching. Study findings and constraints: Among long-lived donors, naive CD4+ cells were more numerous and diversity higher than in aged donors.

With a J-beta primer mix and a sample-barcoded 5' primer, a second PCR ran about 7 to 11 cycles. Tags on each cDNA molecule came from a template-switch adaptor with 12 random nucleotides. One entry per CDR3 protein results from TCRdb running MiXCR on the 5' RACE reads. The data contain about 1.8 million distinct CDR3 sequences, about 50% of them seen just once; the ten biggest clones take up roughly 2.1%. On this clonotype itself: Its antigen remains unknown.

Aged roughly 6 to 100, donors were systemically healthy Caucasians from Russia. The V gene lost 1 base and the J gene lost 9 bases, with 11 bases spanning the gap. The germline V gene encodes CDR1 SGHRS and CDR2 YFSETQ. This CDR3 is built from 13 residues. The genes are TRBV5-1 and TRBJ2-1; D gene unclear. The clonotype originates from a woman aged 35 to 49 in good health. The sequenced sample was blood. CDR3 DNA sequence: TGCGCCAGCAGCTTGTCTAGGATGGGTGAGCAGTTCTTC. This encodes CASSLSRMGEQFF. The variable domain in full, completed from reference TRBV5-1 and TRBJ2-1, reads KAGVTQTPRYLIKTRGQQVTLSCSPISGHRSVSWYQQTPGQGLQFLFEYFSETQRNKGNFPGRFSGRQFSNSRSEMNVSTLELGDSALYLCASSLSRMGEQFFGPGTRLTVL.